This T cell receptor (beta chain) was captured by sequencing in a study of T cells in Graves' hyperthyroidism and ophthalmopathy. Whole-study findings and limits: Peripheral blood also featured most of the thyroid clonotypes expanded above 0.001. Median prediction lead before ophthalmopathy onset was 6.5 months with the model. A model of 13 V-J pairs discriminated ophthalmopathy from stable hyperthyroidism.

Germline CDR1 reads GTSNPN; CDR2 reads SVGIG (reference sequence). The CDR3 spans 16 residues. The V end lost 7 bases, the J end lost 5 bases, and 26 bases lay between the germline ends. RNA transcripts were the template for amplifying TCR beta CDR3 regions. TCR CDR3 underwent first-round RT-PCR with the HTBI primer set. TCRdb re-analysed the multiplex PCR reads in MiXCR, keeping a single row per CDR3 protein. The sample consists of nearly 250,000 distinct CDR3 sequences, roughly 22% of them appearing once. This clonotype was counted at least ten times. Its specificity is unknown. The receptor's source is a middle-aged woman with Graves' ophthalmopathy. The chain couples TRBV30 to TRBJ2-5; weak D call: TRBD1 (5 bases). Sequencing used blood. In DNA, the CDR3 is TGTGCCTTTGGGGCAGGTACCGATCCTGGCCGGGAGACCCAGTACTTC. This translates into CAFGAGTDPGRETQYF.